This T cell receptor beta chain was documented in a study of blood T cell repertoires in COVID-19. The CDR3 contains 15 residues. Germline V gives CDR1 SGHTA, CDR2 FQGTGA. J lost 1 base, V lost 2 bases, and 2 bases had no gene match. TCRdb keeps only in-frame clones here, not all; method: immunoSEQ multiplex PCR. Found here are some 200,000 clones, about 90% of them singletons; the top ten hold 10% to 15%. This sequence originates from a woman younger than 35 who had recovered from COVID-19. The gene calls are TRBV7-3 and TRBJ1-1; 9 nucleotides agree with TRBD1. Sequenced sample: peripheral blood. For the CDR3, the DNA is TGTGCCAGCAGCTTATTGGGACAGGGGAACACTGAAGCTTTCTTT. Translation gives CASSLLGQGNTEAFF.